These T cell receptor beta chains were read from a single sample in a study of CD8+ T cells in alopecia areata. TCRdb's copy holds only in-frame clones and misses some; the assay was immunoSEQ multiplex PCR. The sample contains 180,000 or so clones, approximately 55% of which appear only once. Here the sequenced sample was CD8+ T cells sorted from blood, taken at week 24, from a patient treated with tofacitinib. These receptors all come from a human donor with alopecia areata. CDR3s include the opening cysteine and the closing phenylalanine or tryptophan. D genes are given only for firm matches. Rows may omit the clone size; those that give it use once, few, many or a size class.

v_call	clone_size	d_call	j_call	cdr3_aa	cdr3_nt
TRBV29-1	few	TRBD2	TRBJ2-1	CSLPGGNEQFF	TGCAGCCTTCCGGGGGGGAATGAGCAGTTCTTC
TRBV27	.	TRBD2	TRBJ2-5	CASSLSGTSGGRETQYF	TGTGCCAGCAGTTTATCCGGGACTAGCGGGGGACGAGAGACCCAGTACTTC
TRBV29-1	few	.	TRBJ1-5	CSVADRYDQPQHF	TGCAGCGTTGCCGACAGGTACGATCAGCCCCAGCATTTT
TRBV5-1	few	.	TRBJ2-4	CASRYRVGAKNIQYF	TGCGCCAGCAGATACAGGGTCGGGGCCAAAAACATTCAGTACTTC
TRBV10-3	.	.	TRBJ2-1	CAIRGLREQFF	TGTGCCATCAGGGGCTTGCGAGAGCAGTTCTTC
TRBV4-3	.	TRBD2	TRBJ2-7	CASSQERGEGNEQYF	TGCGCCAGCAGCCAAGAGCGGGGGGAAGGGAACGAGCAGTACTTC
TRBV7-8	once	.	TRBJ2-3	CASSPTSGAGGTQYF	TGTGCCAGCAGCCCAACTAGCGGCGCAGGGGGTACGCAGTATTTT
TRBV10-2	few	.	TRBJ2-7	CASSETQDYEQYF	TGCGCCAGCAGTGAAACACAGGATTACGAGCAGTACTTC
TRBV29-1	.	.	TRBJ1-2	CSVPSRVGGYTF	TGCAGCGTTCCCTCCAGGGTGGGCGGCTACACCTTC
TRBV18	few	.	TRBJ2-7	CASSQGYEQYF	TGTGCCAGCTCCCAGGGCTACGAGCAGTACTTC
TRBV23-1	few	.	TRBJ2-7	CASSQRCSEQYF	TGCGCCAGCAGTCAACGGTGTAGCGAGCAGTACTTC
TRBV27	.	.	TRBJ2-7	CASSNTKGGEQYF	TGTGCCAGCAGTAACACTAAGGGGGGAGAGCAGTACTTC
TRBV29-1	.	TRBD1	TRBJ1-2	CSVHRGDNYGYTF	TGCAGCGTCCACAGGGGGGATAACTATGGCTACACCTTC
TRBV6-6	.	.	TRBJ1-1	CASSYGGGSNTEAFF	TGTGCCAGCAGTTACGGGGGGGGATCGAACACTGAAGCTTTCTTT
TRBV11-2	.	.	TRBJ1-6	CASSQEGGALHF	TGTGCCAGCAGCCAAGAGGGTGGAGCCCTCCACTTT
TRBV14	few	TRBD2	TRBJ2-7	CASSPMTSGGGEQYF	TGTGCCAGCAGCCCGATGACTAGCGGGGGAGGCGAGCAGTACTTC
TRBV7-6	.	TRBD1	TRBJ1-5	CASSPGTDSNQPQHF	TGTGCCAGCAGCCCAGGGACAGATAGCAATCAGCCCCAGCATTTT
TRBV30	.	.	TRBJ1-2	CAWSVHDGYTF	TGTGCCTGGAGTGTACATGATGGCTACACCTTC